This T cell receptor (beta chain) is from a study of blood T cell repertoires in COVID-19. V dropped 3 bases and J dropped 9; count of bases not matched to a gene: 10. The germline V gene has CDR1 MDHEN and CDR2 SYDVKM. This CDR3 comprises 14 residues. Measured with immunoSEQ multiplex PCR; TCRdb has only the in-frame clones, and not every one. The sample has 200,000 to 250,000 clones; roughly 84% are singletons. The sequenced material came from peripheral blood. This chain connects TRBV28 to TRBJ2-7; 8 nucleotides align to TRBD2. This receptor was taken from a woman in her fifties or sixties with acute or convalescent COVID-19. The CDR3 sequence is CASSLLRGDMGQYF. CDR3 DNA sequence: TGTGCCAGCAGTTTGCTGCGGGGGGATATGGGGCAGTACTTC.